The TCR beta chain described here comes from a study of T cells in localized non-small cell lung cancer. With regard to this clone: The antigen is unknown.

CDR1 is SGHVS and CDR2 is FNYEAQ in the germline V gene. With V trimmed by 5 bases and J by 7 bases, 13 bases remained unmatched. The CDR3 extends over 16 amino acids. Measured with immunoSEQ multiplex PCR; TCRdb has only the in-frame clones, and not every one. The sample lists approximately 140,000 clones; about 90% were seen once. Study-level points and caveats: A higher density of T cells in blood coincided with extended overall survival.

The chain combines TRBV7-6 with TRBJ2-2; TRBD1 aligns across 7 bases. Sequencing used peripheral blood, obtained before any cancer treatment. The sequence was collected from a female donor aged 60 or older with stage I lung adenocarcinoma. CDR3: CASSQEGATIGGELFF. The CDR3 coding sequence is TGTGCCAGCAGCCAAGAGGGGGCGACGATTGGCGGGGAGCTGTTTTTT.